Described below is a single T cell receptor beta chain sequence and its context. The data were taken from a study of Graves' ophthalmopathy and Graves' hyperthyroidism. For repertoire sequencing, the TCR beta CDR3 regions were amplified from RNA transcripts. An opening RT-PCR round employed HTBI primers and preceded a second-round multiplex PCR. TCRdb itself ran the multiplex PCR reads through MiXCR, one entry per CDR3 protein. The sample lists approximately 1.2 million distinct CDR3 sequences; about 40% were seen once. CDR1 SQVTM and CDR2 ANQGSEA come from the germline V gene. The CDR3 has 13 amino acids. Trimming took 7 bases from V and 10 from J; bases not matched to a gene: 6.

Sequencing was carried out using peripheral blood or thyroid tissue (not recorded which). The rearrangement joins TRBV29-1 to TRBJ1-6, with 11 bases that match TRBD1. The sequence was collected from an adult man with Graves' hyperthyroidism. CDR3 nucleotide sequence: TGCAGCGATGGGACAGGGGGTAACTCACCCCTCCACTTT. It encodes CSDGTGGNSPLHF.